This T cell receptor beta chain emerged from a study of control samples from healthy donors and cancer patients. The ends were cut back, 0 bases at V and 0 bases at J, with 16 bases in the middle. The CDR3 length is 18 residues. Germline V gene lookup returns CDR1 SGHDT and CDR2 YYEEEE. Clones were read by immunoSEQ multiplex PCR, and TCRdb kept only the in-frame ones, dropping some. This sample has 46,000 or so clones; approximately 94% occur once, and the top ten carry 0.65% to 0.95%. The receptor comes from a man aged 25-40 years with colorectal cancer. The sequencing sample was made of PBMCs. J is TRBJ1-3 and V is TRBV5-6; D is unclear. CDR3 coding DNA: TGTGCCAGCAGCTTGGCCCTTGGAGGAGCTACCTCTGGAAACACCATATATTTT. Residues: CASSLALGGATSGNTIYF.